The present T cell receptor beta chain was sequenced within a study of T cells in Graves' hyperthyroidism and ophthalmopathy. Study details: Peripheral blood sampling occurred at initial diagnosis, before any treatment.

Findings and caveats of the study: Within blood appeared most thyroid clonotypes that had expanded above 0.001.

Germline-derived CDR1 and CDR2 are GTSNPN and SVGIG (reference sequence). The CDR3 is 14 residues long. Between the trimmed V and J ends, which lost 3 bases and 4 bases, there was a span of 15 bases. This clonotype occurred many times. Its specificity is not known. Authors of the study amplified TCR beta CDR3 regions from RNA transcripts. HTBI primers were employed in a first-round RT-PCR of the TCR CDR3. TCRdb used MiXCR to reprocess the multiplex PCR reads, holding one entry per CDR3 protein. The sample has 340,000 or so distinct CDR3 sequences, 15% to 20% seen once; the top ten hold around 47%. Absence of ophthalmopathy progression within 18 months defined stable Graves' hyperthyroidism. Patients with uncontrolled infections, other autoimmune diseases, pregnancy or lactation were excluded.

The V and J genes are TRBV30 and TRBJ1-1; the D is unclear. Material: blood. The source of this sequence is a woman aged 45-65 years with Graves' hyperthyroidism. This chain's CDR3 is CAWSDGSNPTEAFF. The CDR3 nucleotides are TGTGCCTGGAGCGACGGATCAAACCCCACTGAAGCTTTCTTT.